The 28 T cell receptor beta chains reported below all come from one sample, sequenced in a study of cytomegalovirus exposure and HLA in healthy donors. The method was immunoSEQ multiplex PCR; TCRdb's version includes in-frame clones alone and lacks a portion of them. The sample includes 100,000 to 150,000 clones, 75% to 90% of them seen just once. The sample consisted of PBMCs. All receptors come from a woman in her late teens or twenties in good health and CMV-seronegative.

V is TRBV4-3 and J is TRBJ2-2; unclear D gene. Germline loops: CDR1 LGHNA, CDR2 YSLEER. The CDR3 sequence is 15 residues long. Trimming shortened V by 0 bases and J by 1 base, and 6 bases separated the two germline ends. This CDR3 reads CASSQDYWNTGELFF. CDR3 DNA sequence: TGCGCCAGCAGCCAAGATTACTGGAACACCGGGGAGCTGTTTTTT.

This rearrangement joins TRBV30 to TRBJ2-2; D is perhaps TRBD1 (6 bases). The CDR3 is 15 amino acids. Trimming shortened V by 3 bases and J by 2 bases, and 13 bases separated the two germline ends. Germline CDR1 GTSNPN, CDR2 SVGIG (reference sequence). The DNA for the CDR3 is TGTGCCTGGAGACTAGGGACACTCAACACCGGGGAGCTGTTTTTT. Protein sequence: CAWRLGTLNTGELFF.

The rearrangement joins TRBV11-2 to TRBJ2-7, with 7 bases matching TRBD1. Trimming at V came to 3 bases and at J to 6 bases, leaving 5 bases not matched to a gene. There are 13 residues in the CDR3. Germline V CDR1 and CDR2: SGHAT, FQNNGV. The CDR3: CASSFAGQVEQYV. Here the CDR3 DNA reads TGTGCCAGCAGCTTCGCCGGACAGGTCGAGCAGTACGTC.

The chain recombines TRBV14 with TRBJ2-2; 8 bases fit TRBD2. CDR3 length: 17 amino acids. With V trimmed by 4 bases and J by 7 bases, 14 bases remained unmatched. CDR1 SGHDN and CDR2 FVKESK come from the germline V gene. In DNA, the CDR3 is TGTGCCAGCAGCCCCCGGGGGAGCGGGAGTCTTGACGGGGAGCTGTTTTTT. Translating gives CASSPRGSGSLDGELFF.

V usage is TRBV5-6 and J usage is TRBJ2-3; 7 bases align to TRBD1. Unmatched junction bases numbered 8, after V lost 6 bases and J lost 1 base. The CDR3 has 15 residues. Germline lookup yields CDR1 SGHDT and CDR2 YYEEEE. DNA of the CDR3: TGTGCCAGCACCGAGACAGGGCTAGGCACAGATACGCAGTATTTT. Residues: CASTETGLGTDTQYF. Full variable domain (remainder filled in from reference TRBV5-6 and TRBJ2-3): DAGVTQSPTHLIKTRGQQVTLRCSPKSGHDTVSWYQQALGQGPQFIFQYYEEEERQRGNFPDRFSGHQFPNYSSELNVNALLLGDSALYLCASTETGLGTDTQYFGPGTRLTVL.

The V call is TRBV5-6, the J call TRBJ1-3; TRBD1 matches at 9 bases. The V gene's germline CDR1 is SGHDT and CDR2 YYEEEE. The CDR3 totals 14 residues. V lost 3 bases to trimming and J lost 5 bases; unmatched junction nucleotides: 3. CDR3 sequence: CASSSDRGRNTIYF. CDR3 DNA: TGTGCCAGCAGCTCGGACAGGGGAAGAAACACCATATATTTT. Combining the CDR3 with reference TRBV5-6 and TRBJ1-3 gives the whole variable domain DAGVTQSPTHLIKTRGQQVTLRCSPKSGHDTVSWYQQALGQGPQFIFQYYEEEERQRGNFPDRFSGHQFPNYSSELNVNALLLGDSALYLCASSSDRGRNTIYFGEGSWLTVV.

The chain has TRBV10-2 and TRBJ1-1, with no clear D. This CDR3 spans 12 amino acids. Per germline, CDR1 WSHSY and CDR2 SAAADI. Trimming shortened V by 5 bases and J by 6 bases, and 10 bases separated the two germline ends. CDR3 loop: CASSTVLAEAFF. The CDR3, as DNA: TGCGCCAGCAGTACTGTTCTAGCTGAAGCTTTCTTT.

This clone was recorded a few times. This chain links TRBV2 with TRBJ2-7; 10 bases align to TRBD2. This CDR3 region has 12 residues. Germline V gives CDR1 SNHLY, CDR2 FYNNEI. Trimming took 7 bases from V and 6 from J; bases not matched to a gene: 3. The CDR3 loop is CASTSGSSEQYF. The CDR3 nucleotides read TGTGCCAGCACTAGCGGGAGTTCCGAGCAGTACTTC.

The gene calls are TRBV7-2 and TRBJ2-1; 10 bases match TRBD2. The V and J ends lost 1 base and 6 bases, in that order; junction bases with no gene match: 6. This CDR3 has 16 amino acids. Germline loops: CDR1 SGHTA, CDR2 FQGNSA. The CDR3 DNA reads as TGTGCCAGCAGCTTAGGGGTCCCTAGCGGGGGCAATGAGCAGTTCTTC. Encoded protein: CASSLGVPSGGNEQFF.

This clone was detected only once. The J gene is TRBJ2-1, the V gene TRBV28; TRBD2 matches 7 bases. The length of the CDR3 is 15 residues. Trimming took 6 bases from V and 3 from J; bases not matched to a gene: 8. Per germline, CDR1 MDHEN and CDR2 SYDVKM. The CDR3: CASSPGGNIYNEQFF. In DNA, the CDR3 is TGTGCCAGCAGCCCCGGGGGGAACATCTACAATGAGCAGTTCTTC.

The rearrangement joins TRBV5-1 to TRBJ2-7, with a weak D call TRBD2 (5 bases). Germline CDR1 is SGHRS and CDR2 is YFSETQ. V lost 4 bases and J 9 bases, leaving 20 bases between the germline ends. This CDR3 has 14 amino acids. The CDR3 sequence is CASSLFLTTEGQYF. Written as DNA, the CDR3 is TGCGCCAGCAGCCTGTTTTTAACAACTGAGGGGCAGTACTTC.

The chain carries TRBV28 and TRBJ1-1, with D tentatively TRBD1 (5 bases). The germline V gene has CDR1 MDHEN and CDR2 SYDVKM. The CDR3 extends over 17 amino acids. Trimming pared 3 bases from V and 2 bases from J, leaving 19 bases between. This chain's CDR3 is CASSLILVGEDNTEAFF. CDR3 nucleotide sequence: TGTGCCAGCAGTTTGATCCTGGTAGGGGAAGATAACACTGAAGCTTTCTTT.

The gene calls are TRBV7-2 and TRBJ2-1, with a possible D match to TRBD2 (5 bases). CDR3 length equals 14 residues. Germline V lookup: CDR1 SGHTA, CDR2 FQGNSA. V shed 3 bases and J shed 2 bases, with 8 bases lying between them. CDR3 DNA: TGTGCCAGCAGCTTTGGGAGTCCCTACAATGAGCAGTTCTTC. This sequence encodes CASSFGSPYNEQFF.

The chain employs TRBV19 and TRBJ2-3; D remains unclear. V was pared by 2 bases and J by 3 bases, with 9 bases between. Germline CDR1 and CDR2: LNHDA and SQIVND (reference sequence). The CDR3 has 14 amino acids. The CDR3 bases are TGTGCCAGTAGTATATGGGTGACTACAGATACGCAGTATTTT. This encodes CASSIWVTTDTQYF.

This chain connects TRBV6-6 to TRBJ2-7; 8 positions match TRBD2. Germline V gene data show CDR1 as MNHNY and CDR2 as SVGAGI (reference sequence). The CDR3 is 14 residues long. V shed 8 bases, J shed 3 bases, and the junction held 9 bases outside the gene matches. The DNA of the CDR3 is TGTGCCAGCCTGACTAGCGAGAAGTACTACGAGCAGTACTTC. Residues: CASLTSEKYYEQYF.

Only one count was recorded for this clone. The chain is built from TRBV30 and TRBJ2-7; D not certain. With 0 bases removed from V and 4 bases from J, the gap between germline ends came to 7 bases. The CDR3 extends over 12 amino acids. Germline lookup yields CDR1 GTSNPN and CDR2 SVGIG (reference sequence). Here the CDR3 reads CAWSVLKYEQYF. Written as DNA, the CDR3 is TGTGCCTGGAGTGTACTAAAGTACGAGCAGTACTTC. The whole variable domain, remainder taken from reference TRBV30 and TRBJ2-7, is SQTIHQWPATLVQPVGSPLSLECTVEGTSNPNLYWYRQAAGRGLQLLFYSVGIGQISSEVPQNLSASRPQDRQFILSSKKLLLSDSGFYLCAWSVLKYEQYFGPGTRLTVT.

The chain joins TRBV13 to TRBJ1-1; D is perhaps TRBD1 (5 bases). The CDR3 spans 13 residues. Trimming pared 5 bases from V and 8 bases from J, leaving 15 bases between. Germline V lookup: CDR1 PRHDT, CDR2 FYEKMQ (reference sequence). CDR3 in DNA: TGTGCCAGCAGCACCACGGCAAGGGGAGAAGCTTTCTTT. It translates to CASSTTARGEAFF.

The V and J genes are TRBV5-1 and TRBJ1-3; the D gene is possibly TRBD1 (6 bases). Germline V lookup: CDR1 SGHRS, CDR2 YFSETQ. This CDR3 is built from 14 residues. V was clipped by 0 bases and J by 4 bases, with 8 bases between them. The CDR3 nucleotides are TGCGCCAGCAGCTTGGAACAGGGAGGAAACACCATATATTTT. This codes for CASSLEQGGNTIYF.

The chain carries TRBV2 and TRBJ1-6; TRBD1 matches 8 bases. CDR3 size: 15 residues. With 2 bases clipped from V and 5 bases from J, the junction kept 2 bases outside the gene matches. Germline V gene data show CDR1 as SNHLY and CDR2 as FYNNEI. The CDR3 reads CASSEQGANNSPLHF. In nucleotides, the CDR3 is TGTGCCAGCAGTGAACAGGGGGCCAATAATTCACCCCTCCACTTT.

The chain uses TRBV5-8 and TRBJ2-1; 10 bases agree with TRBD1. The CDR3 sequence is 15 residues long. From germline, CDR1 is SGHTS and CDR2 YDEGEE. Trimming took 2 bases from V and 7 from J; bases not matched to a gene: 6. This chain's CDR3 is CASSLDRGRVNEQFF. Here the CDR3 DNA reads TGTGCCAGCAGCTTAGACAGGGGGCGTGTAAATGAGCAGTTCTTC. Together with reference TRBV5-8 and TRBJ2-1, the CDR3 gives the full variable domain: EAGVTQSPTHLIKTRGQQATLRCSPISGHTSVYWYQQALGLGLQFLLWYDEGEERNRGNFPPRFSGRQFPNYSSELNVNALELEDSALYLCASSLDRGRVNEQFFGPGTRLTVL.

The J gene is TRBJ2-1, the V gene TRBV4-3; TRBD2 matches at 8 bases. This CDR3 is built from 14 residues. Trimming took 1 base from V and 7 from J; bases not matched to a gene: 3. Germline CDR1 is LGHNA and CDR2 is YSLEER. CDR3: CASSQGASGNEQFF. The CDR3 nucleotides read TGCGCCAGCAGCCAAGGTGCTAGCGGGAATGAGCAGTTCTTC.

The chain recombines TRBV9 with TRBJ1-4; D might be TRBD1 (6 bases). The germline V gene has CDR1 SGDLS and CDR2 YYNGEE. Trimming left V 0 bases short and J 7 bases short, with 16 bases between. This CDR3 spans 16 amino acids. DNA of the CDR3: TGTGCCAGCAGCGTAGCCCCCCAGGGGCAGCCTGAAAAACTGTTTTTT. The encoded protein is CASSVAPQGQPEKLFF.

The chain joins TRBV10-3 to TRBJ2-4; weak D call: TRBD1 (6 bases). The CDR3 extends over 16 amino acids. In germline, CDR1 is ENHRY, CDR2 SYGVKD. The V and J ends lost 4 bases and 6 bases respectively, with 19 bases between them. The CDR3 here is CAISGGHQVEGNIQYF. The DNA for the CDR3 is TGTGCCATCAGTGGGGGACACCAGGTGGAAGGAAACATTCAGTACTTC.

In nucleotides, the CDR3 is TGTGCCAGCAGTTCTCATAGCGGGAGGACAGATACGCAGTATTTT. Encoded protein: CASSSHSGRTDTQYF. The V call is TRBV28, the J call TRBJ2-3, with 10 bases lining up with TRBD2. Germline V gives CDR1 MDHEN, CDR2 SYDVKM. CDR3 size: 15 residues. The V gene end was trimmed by 4 bases and the J gene end by 3 bases; junction bases not matched to a gene: 4.

The CDR3 region is CASGWEVTYEQYF. CDR3 DNA sequence: TGCGCCAGCGGGTGGGAGGTCACCTACGAGCAGTACTTC. The genes are TRBV4-1 and TRBJ2-7, with D maybe TRBD2 (6 bases). Per germline, CDR1 MGHRA and CDR2 YSYEKL. The germline V and J ends were trimmed by 8 bases and 2 bases, with 13 bases remaining between them. The CDR3 extends over 13 amino acids.

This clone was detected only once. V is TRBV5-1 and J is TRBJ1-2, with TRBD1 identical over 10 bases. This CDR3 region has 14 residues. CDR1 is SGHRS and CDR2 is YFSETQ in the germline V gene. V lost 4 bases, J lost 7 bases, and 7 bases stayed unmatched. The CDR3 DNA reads TGCGCCAGCAGCCGGGGACAGGGGATAAGTGGCTACACCTTC. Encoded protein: CASSRGQGISGYTF. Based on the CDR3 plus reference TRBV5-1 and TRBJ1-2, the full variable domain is KAGVTQTPRYLIKTRGQQVTLSCSPISGHRSVSWYQQTPGQGLQFLFEYFSETQRNKGNFPGRFSGRQFSNSRSEMNVSTLELGDSALYLCASSRGQGISGYTFGSGTRLTVV.

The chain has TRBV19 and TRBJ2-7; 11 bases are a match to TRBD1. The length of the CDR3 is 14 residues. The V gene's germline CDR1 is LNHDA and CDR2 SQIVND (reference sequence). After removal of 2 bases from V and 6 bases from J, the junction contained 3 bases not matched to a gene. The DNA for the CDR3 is TGTGCCAGTAGTATAACGGGACAGGGGGTCGAGCAGTACTTC. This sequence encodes CASSITGQGVEQYF.

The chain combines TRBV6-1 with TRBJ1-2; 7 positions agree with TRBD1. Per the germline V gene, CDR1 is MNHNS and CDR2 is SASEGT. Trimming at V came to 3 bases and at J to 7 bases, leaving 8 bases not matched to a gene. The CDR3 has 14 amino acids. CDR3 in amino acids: CASSEGQRRGGYTF. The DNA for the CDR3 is TGTGCCAGCAGTGAGGGACAGAGAAGAGGTGGCTACACCTTC.